The 12 T cell receptor beta chains below were found in one sample sequenced in a study of long-term antiretroviral therapy in people with HIV. Survey-level immunoSEQ v3.0 assays were run. Libraries were prepared by immunoSEQ multiplex PCR; TCRdb keeps only in-frame clonotypes and omits some of them. This sample yields some 17,000 clones, of which about 80% are seen a single time; roughly 8.3% belongs to the top ten. Sample: unsorted PBMCs, taken 0.1 years after starting antiretroviral therapy. Receptors originate from a man between 18 and 29 years old with HIV.

This chain's CDR3 is CASQGPPQETQYF. The CDR3 DNA reads as TGTGCCAGTCAGGGACCGCCCCAAGAGACCCAGTACTTC. The gene calls are TRBV27 and TRBJ2-5; possibly TRBD1 or TRBD2 for D (5 bases each). V dropped 9 bases and J dropped 1 base, with 12 bases sitting between them. Germline CDR1 reads MNHEY; CDR2 reads SMNVEV (reference sequence). The CDR3 has 13 amino acids.

CDR3 sequence (DNA): TGTGCCAGCAGCCCTGGAAACACCATATATTTT. Encoded protein: CASSPGNTIYF. The chain is built from TRBV9 and TRBJ1-3; D is ambiguous. The CDR3 has 11 residues. V lost 4 bases and J 2 bases, leaving 1 base between the germline ends. CDR1 and CDR2 from the germline V gene are SGDLS and YYNGEE.

The chain links TRBV27 to TRBJ2-1; 11 positions match TRBD1. This CDR3 contains 17 residues. Looked up from germline, CDR1 is MNHEY and CDR2 is SMNVEV (reference sequence). The junction had 14 bases not matched to a gene; V was cut back by 7 bases and J by 6 bases. This CDR3 reads CASKTSPGGQGGNEQFF. CDR3 in DNA: TGTGCCAGCAAAACCAGCCCGGGGGGACAGGGGGGCAATGAGCAGTTCTTC.

V gene TRBV4-3 combines with J gene TRBJ2-1; 7 positions match TRBD2. J was trimmed by 8 bases and V by 0 bases; bases with no gene match: 10. Germline V gene lookup returns CDR1 LGHNA and CDR2 YSLEER. The CDR3 extends over 16 amino acids. Here the CDR3 reads CASSQETSEGRDEQFF. Here the CDR3 DNA reads TGCGCCAGCAGCCAAGAAACTAGCGAGGGCCGCGATGAGCAGTTCTTC.

This chain uses TRBV7-2 with TRBJ2-6; a possible D gene is TRBD1 (6 bases). Germline V gives CDR1 SGHTA, CDR2 FQGNSA. V lost 7 bases and J 0 bases, leaving 16 bases between the germline ends. CDR3 size: 17 residues. This CDR3 is CASTQDSSYSGANVLTF. CDR3 nucleotide sequence: TGTGCCAGCACCCAGGACAGCTCGTACTCTGGGGCCAACGTCCTGACTTTC.

V is TRBV19 and J is TRBJ1-2, with 12 bases matching TRBD1. V trimming: 5 bases; J trimming: 8 bases; junction bases outside the gene matches: 3. Germline-derived CDR1 and CDR2 are LNHDA and SQIVND (reference sequence). This CDR3 region has 13 residues. The CDR3 nucleotides are TGTGCCAGTAGTTTGGGGACAGGGGGCGGCTACACCTTC. Its translation: CASSLGTGGGYTF.

The table lists this clone with a few counts. V and J are TRBV5-4 and TRBJ1-2, with D maybe TRBD1 (6 bases). V lost 1 base and J 6 bases, leaving 13 bases between the germline ends. Germline V gives CDR1 SGHNT, CDR2 YYREEE (reference sequence). This CDR3 contains 14 residues. The CDR3 DNA is TGTGCCAGCAGCTTGATCGGGGGGCGGGATGGCTACACCTTC. It is translated as CASSLIGGRDGYTF.

This chain connects TRBV7-6 to TRBJ1-6, with unresolved D. V was shortened by 5 bases and J by 7 bases, with 12 bases between the two germline ends. CDR1 and CDR2 from the germline V gene are SGHVS and FNYEAQ. The CDR3 runs 14 residues. The DNA for the CDR3 is TGTGCCAGCAGCCGAGGAATGGAGAATTCACCCCTCCACTTT. Amino acids: CASSRGMENSPLHF.

The V call is TRBV4-3, the J call TRBJ2-7; perhaps TRBD2 as D (5 bases). V lost 5 bases, J lost 0 bases, and 14 bases lay in between. Germline V gene data show CDR1 as LGHNA and CDR2 as YSLEER. The CDR3 has 15 residues. The CDR3 region is CASSIALGSSYEQYF. The CDR3 region has the DNA TGCGCCAGCAGCATCGCTTTGGGGAGCTCCTACGAGCAGTACTTC.

This clone was counted only a few times. The rearrangement uses TRBV7-9 and TRBJ2-7, with D possibly matching TRBD1 (5 bases). Germline V gene lookup returns CDR1 SEHNR and CDR2 FQNEAQ (reference sequence). The CDR3 consists of 13 residues. The V gene lost 1 base and the J gene lost 9 bases, with 13 bases spanning the gap. In DNA, the CDR3 is TGTGCCAGCAGCTTAGTTCCGGCCCAGGGGCAGTACTTC. It codes for CASSLVPAQGQYF.

The rearrangement joins TRBV10-3 to TRBJ1-6; D is possibly TRBD1 (5 bases). The germline gives CDR1 ENHRY, CDR2 SYGVKD. The CDR3 runs 15 residues. V gave up 6 bases and J gave up 9 bases, with 18 bases separating them. DNA for the CDR3: TGTGCCATCAGGGGAGGGGACGGAAATTTTTCACCCCTCCACTTT. It specifies CAIRGGDGNFSPLHF.

The rearrangement joins TRBV11-2 to TRBJ1-2; D uncertain. Germline V lookup: CDR1 SGHAT, CDR2 FQNNGV. V lost 4 bases to trimming and J lost 6 bases, with 12 bases between them. The CDR3 consists of 13 residues. CDR3 residues: CASSYRALDGYTF. For the CDR3, the DNA is TGTGCCAGCAGCTACAGAGCCCTCGATGGCTACACCTTC.